This T cell receptor beta chain was observed in a study of blood T cell repertoires in COVID-19 (dated by TCRdb to between 2020 and 2021). As for the study more broadly: The collaborator samples originated in the United States, Italy and Spain and spanned the acute and convalescent phases of COVID-19. Sample metadata almost always included a de-identified subject ID, COVID-19 status, age in years and sex. The repertoires were released in a freely available public database intended as a resource for research on the immune response to SARS-CoV-2. The samples were drawn from two sources: the first 160 participants of the ongoing ImmuneRACE study, and fewer than 1,500 subjects contributed by 6 global collaborators. Where available, HLA class I and class II types were taken from metadata supplied by the sample provider and were not determined by assay-based typing. Deeply sampled blood TCRbeta repertoires from subjects exposed to, actively infected with, or recovered from COVID-19 were included in the dataset. The material from the prospective study consisted of cDNA or gDNA derived from T cells, B-cell-depleted T cells, or PBMCs. Here is what the overall study found, with its caveats: How much clinical and demographic metadata was included differed by source and by participant, and the metadata was provided uncurated.

The collaborating institutions used their own protocols to collect whole blood in K2EDTA tubes. For TCRbeta analysis, collaborators shipped samples in one of three forms: frozen whole blood, isolated PBMCs, or DNA extracted from either of those sample types. TCRbeta CDR3 regions were amplified from genomic DNA by means of the immunoSEQ Assay, a bias-controlled multiplex PCR. From the authors' description of their analysis: Within the assay, amplification of reference gene primers was used to estimate how many nucleated cells each sample contained. Sequence reads were collapsed and filtered to measure the absolute abundance of every unique TCRbeta CDR3 rearrangement. Productive Simpson clonality was computed per sample as the square root of Simpson's diversity index over productive rearrangements. Held by TCRdb, this immuneACCESS table contains in-frame sequences only and omits some clones. Under half of the omission traces to an unresolved V gene where checked; the cause of the rest is unknown. That table gives V, J and clone size, and the DNA gave D and trimming. This sample gives approximately 60,000 clones in total; around 80% of them show up just once. The ten largest account for about 20% of the sample.

With regard to this clone: No cognate antigen has been identified for it. Within one base of it there is no much larger clone, and no base qualities were kept.

Trimming accounts for 4 bases at V and 9 bases at J, while the number of junction bases matched to no gene is 5. The CDR3, from cysteine to phenylalanine, totals 14 residues. Kept here is only the CDR3 DNA, which spans 42 bases and is read in frame from base 1. In the germline V gene, CDR1 corresponds to SGHRS and CDR2 to YFSETQ. Sequencing input: peripheral blood. This TCR was recovered from a man aged 60-69 years with acute or convalescent COVID-19. The chain is assembled from TRBV5-1 and TRBJ2-1, and 12 bases in between align with TRBD1. The nucleotide sequence reads as follows: TGCGCCAGCAGCCCCGGGACAGGGGGCGGTGAGCAGTTCTTC. Translated, this is CASSPGTGGGEQFF. Here the CDR3 is joined to the reference TRBV5-1 and TRBJ2-1 genes, and the full variable domain is: KAGVTQTPRYLIKTRGQQVTLSCSPISGHRSVSWYQQTPGQGLQFLFEYFSETQRNKGNFPGRFSGRQFSNSRSEMNVSTLELGDSALYLCASSPGTGGGEQFFGPGTRLTVL.